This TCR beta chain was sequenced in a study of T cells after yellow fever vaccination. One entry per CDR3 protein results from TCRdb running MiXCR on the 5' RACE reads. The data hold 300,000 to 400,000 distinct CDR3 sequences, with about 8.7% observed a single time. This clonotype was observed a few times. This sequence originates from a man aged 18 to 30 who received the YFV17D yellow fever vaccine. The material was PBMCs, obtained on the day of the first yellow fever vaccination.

The CDR3 DNA reads as TGCGCCAGCAGCTCAGCAAACAGGGCTTTCTTT. Its translation is CASSSANRAFF. The V gene is TRBV5-1, the J gene TRBJ1-1; weak D call: TRBD1 (5 bases). This CDR3 is 11 amino acids long. Germline values: CDR1 SGHRS, CDR2 YFSETQ. Trimming took 3 bases from V and 11 from J, leaving 11 bases between them.